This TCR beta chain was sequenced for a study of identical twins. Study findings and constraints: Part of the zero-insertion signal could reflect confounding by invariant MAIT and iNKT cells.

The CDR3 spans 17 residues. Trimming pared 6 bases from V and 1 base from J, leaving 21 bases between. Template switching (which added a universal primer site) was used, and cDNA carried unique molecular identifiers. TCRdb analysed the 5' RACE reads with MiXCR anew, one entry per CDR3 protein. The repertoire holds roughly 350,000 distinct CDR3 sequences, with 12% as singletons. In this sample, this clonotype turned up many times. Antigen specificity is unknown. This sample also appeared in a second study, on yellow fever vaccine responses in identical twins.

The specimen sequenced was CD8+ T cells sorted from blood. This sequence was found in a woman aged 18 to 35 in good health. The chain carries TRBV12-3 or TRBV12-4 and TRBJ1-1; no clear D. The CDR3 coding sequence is TGTGCCAGCAGCCTAACCCCCGGGAGGCCAGAGAACACTGAAGCTTTCTTT. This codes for CASSLTPGRPENTEAFF.